The clone carrying this TCR beta chain was seen at least ten times. MiXCR was run by TCRdb on the 5' RACE reads, yielding one entry per CDR3 protein. Of approximately 290,000 distinct CDR3 sequences in the sample, less than 20% were seen once. V lost 4 bases and J 5 bases, leaving 12 bases between the germline ends. CDR1 SGHRS and CDR2 YFSETQ come from the germline V gene. This CDR3 comprises 13 residues. The data originate from a study of T-cell memory formation after mild COVID-19. The sequence came from a man aged 18-30 years who had mild COVID-19 (a few samples of this study predate the infection). Cell type and time point are not known. Sequencing input: PBMCs or a T cell subset sorted from them (not recorded which). V usage is TRBV5-1 and J usage is TRBJ2-5; maybe TRBD1 (5 bases). CDR3 coding DNA: TGCGCCAGCAGCAATCAGGGATCGGAGACCCAGTACTTC. It codes for CASSNQGSETQYF. The whole variable domain, filled in from reference TRBV5-1 and TRBJ2-5, reads KAGVTQTPRYLIKTRGQQVTLSCSPISGHRSVSWYQQTPGQGLQFLFEYFSETQRNKGNFPGRFSGRQFSNSRSEMNVSTLELGDSALYLCASSNQGSETQYFGPGTRLLVL.